The 7 T cell receptor beta chains listed next were all sequenced from one sample in a study of cytomegalovirus exposure and HLA in healthy donors. Here immunoSEQ multiplex PCR was the method, and the copy in TCRdb shows in-frame clones only, minus some. The sample consists of about 43,000 clones, about 93% of them appearing once. Material: PBMCs. All receptors derive from a man younger than 35 in good health and CMV-seronegative.

V gene TRBV28 combines with J gene TRBJ2-7, with 12 bases lining up with TRBD1. Unmatched junction bases numbered 13, after V lost 6 bases and J lost 7 bases. There are 16 residues in the CDR3. In germline, CDR1 is MDHEN, CDR2 SYDVKM. The CDR3 protein is CASSLARDRGLWEQYF. CDR3 sequence (DNA): TGTGCCAGCAGCCTGGCCCGGGACAGGGGGCTATGGGAGCAGTACTTC.

The chain couples TRBV7-9 to TRBJ2-1; D may be TRBD1 (6 bases). V was clipped by 5 bases and J by 0 bases, with 17 bases between them. The germline gives CDR1 SEHNR, CDR2 FQNEAQ (reference sequence). The CDR3 is 17 amino acids. This CDR3 reads CASSANQGPRSYNEQFF. The CDR3 nucleotides are TGTGCCAGCAGCGCGAATCAGGGGCCCCGCTCCTACAATGAGCAGTTCTTC. The whole variable domain, remainder taken from reference TRBV7-9 and TRBJ2-1, is DTGVSQNPRHKITKRGQNVTFRCDPISEHNRLYWYRQTLGQGPEFLTYFQNEAQLEKSRLLSDRFSAERPKGSFSTLEIQRTEQGDSAMYLCASSANQGPRSYNEQFFGPGTRLTVL.

The chain recombines TRBV5-1 with TRBJ1-1, with 8 positions matching TRBD1. J was trimmed by 0 bases and V by 5 bases; bases with no gene match: 15. CDR3 length equals 18 residues. Germline assignment: CDR1 SGHRS and CDR2 YFSETQ. CDR3 in amino acids: CASRGGNGQGPLNTEAFF. The DNA for the CDR3 is TGCGCCAGCAGGGGAGGGAATGGACAGGGTCCCTTGAACACTGAAGCTTTCTTT.

In this sample, this clone turned up once. The rearrangement uses TRBV7-2 and TRBJ1-4, with TRBD1 matching over 10 bases. CDR3 length: 14 amino acids. Germline loops: CDR1 SGHTA, CDR2 FQGNSA. J was trimmed by 6 bases and V by 5 bases; bases with no gene match: 3. The CDR3 DNA reads as TGTGCCAGCAGCATGGACAGGGGGTATGAAAAACTGTTTTTT. This gives the protein CASSMDRGYEKLFF.

This clone was counted only a few times. V is TRBV28 and J is TRBJ2-7; 8 nucleotides agree with TRBD2. CDR3 length: 16 amino acids. V gave up 4 bases and J gave up 0 bases; unmatched junction bases: 8. Germline V gives CDR1 MDHEN, CDR2 SYDVKM. In nucleotides, the CDR3 is TGTGCCAGCAGTTATGGCGGGGGGTTCGCCTCCTACGAGCAGTACTTC. Amino acid sequence: CASSYGGGFASYEQYF. Full variable domain (missing parts from reference TRBV28 and TRBJ2-7): DVKVTQSSRYLVKRTGEKVFLECVQDMDHENMFWYRQDPGLGLRLIYFSYDVKMKEKGDIPEGYSVSREKKERFSLILESASTNQTSMYLCASSYGGGFASYEQYFGPGTRLTVT.

This clone was picked up one time. This chain connects TRBV28 to TRBJ1-4; TRBD1 matches at 7 bases. The CDR3 has 13 amino acids. After removal of 4 bases from V and 5 bases from J, the junction contained 1 base not matched to a gene. CDR1 is MDHEN, CDR2 SYDVKM, per germline. CDR3 DNA sequence: TGTGCCAGCAGTTACAGGGGAAATGAAAAACTGTTTTTT. It encodes CASSYRGNEKLFF.

This chain connects TRBV7-3 to TRBJ1-1; TRBD1 matches at 10 bases. The CDR3 covers 15 residues. Germline V gene sequence: CDR1 SGHTA, CDR2 FQGTGA. The trim removed 5 bases at V and 3 bases at J, leaving 6 bases unmatched. The CDR3 here is CASSPRDRGDTEAFF. The DNA of the CDR3 is TGTGCCAGCAGCCCGAGGGACAGGGGCGACACTGAAGCTTTCTTT.